The 21 T cell receptor beta chains below were found in one sample sequenced in a study of CD8 T cells in ankylosing spondylitis. Study-level points and caveats: Roughly eight highly homologous variants made up a TCR beta motif that seemed to typify ankylosing spondylitis blood.

No cognate antigen is known for these TCRs. TCRdb independently ran MiXCR on the 5' RACE reads; one entry per CDR3 protein. The sample has hundreds of thousands of distinct CDR3 sequences, 10% to 15% seen once. The sample comprised blood, either unsorted or a sorted T cell fraction (not recorded which). The receptors shown here come from a male donor with ankylosing spondylitis.

J is TRBJ2-1 and V is TRBV27; weak D call: TRBD2 (6 bases). Between the trimmed V and J ends, which lost 3 bases and 7 bases, there was a span of 16 bases. The germline V gene encodes CDR1 MNHEY and CDR2 SMNVEV (reference sequence). There are 15 residues in the CDR3. CDR3 residues: CASSFLYGGINEQFF. The CDR3 nucleotides read TGTGCCAGCAGTTTCCTCTACGGGGGAATAAATGAGCAGTTCTTC.

This clonotype has only a few counts. The genes are TRBV6-5 and TRBJ2-2, with D possibly being TRBD1 (5 bases). The germline V gene encodes CDR1 MNHEY and CDR2 SVGAGI. The V end lost 3 bases, the J end lost 1 base, and 12 bases lay between the germline ends. The CDR3 is 16 residues long. The CDR3 protein is CASSYRVGQNTGELFF. As DNA, the CDR3 is TGTGCCAGCAGTTATAGGGTGGGGCAGAACACCGGGGAGCTGTTTTTT.

This clonotype was found many times. V and J are TRBV7-2 and TRBJ1-1; no definite D call. Trimming pared 3 bases from V and 0 bases from J, leaving 11 bases between. Germline V CDR1 and CDR2: SGHTA, FQGNSA. The CDR3 spans 15 residues. This chain's CDR3 is CASSFGVPMNTEAFF. The CDR3 nucleotides read TGTGCCAGCAGCTTCGGAGTACCGATGAACACTGAAGCTTTCTTT.

The V gene is TRBV3-1, the J gene TRBJ1-2; D is uncertain. CDR3 size: 15 residues. In germline, CDR1 is LGHDT, CDR2 YNNKEL (reference sequence). Trimming took 5 bases from V and 7 from J, leaving 20 bases between them. In DNA, the CDR3 is TGTGCCAGCAGCTACCGCAGTGGGGAAGAAAGTGGCTACACCTTC. It yields the protein CASSYRSGEESGYTF. Filled out from reference TRBV3-1 and TRBJ1-2, the complete variable domain reads DTAVSQTPKYLVTQMGNDKSIKCEQNLGHDTMYWYKQDSKKFLKIMFSYNNKELIINETVPNRFSPKSPDKAHLNLHINSLELGDSAVYFCASSYRSGEESGYTFGSGTRLTVV.

This clonotype showed up many times. The genes are TRBV7-2 and TRBJ1-5; D gene ambiguous. Trimming left V 5 bases short and J 7 bases short, with 12 bases between. Germline CDR1 and CDR2: SGHTA and FQGNSA. This CDR3 region has 13 residues. The DNA of the CDR3 is TGTGCCAGCAGCCCAATGCACGGCCAGCCCCAGCATTTT. It is translated as CASSPMHGQPQHF. The full variable domain, completed using reference TRBV7-2 and TRBJ1-5, is GAGVSQSPSNKVTEKGKDVELRCDPISGHTALYWYRQSLGQGLEFLIYFQGNSAPDKSGLPSDRFSAERTGGSVSTLTIQRTQQEDSAVYLCASSPMHGQPQHFGDGTRLSIL.

This clonotype has a handful of counts. The J gene is TRBJ2-1, the V gene TRBV27, with D tentatively TRBD1 or TRBD2 (5 bases each). The CDR3 is 13 residues long. Deletions cut 5 bases from V and 8 bases from J, with 13 bases between. The germline V gene has CDR1 MNHEY and CDR2 SMNVEV (reference sequence). The CDR3 here is CASSPRDVDEQFF. The CDR3 DNA reads as TGTGCCAGCAGTCCAAGGGACGTTGATGAGCAGTTCTTC.

There are a few counts of this clonotype. The rearrangement joins TRBV6-1 to TRBJ2-1, with D possibly being TRBD1 (5 bases). Germline CDR1 MNHNS, CDR2 SASEGT. V dropped 6 bases and J dropped 4 bases, with 16 bases sitting between them. There are 15 residues in the CDR3. Here the CDR3 reads CASSPRVVGYNEQFF. CDR3 bases: TGTGCCAGCAGCCCCAGGGTGGTAGGATACAATGAGCAGTTCTTC.

This clonotype was seen a handful of times. The chain uses TRBV4-2 and TRBJ2-7; D gene unclear. The germline gives CDR1 LGHNA, CDR2 YNFKEQ. CDR3 size: 16 residues. The germline V and J ends were trimmed by 3 bases and 0 bases, with 15 bases remaining between them. This CDR3 reads CASSQVDGRSSYEQYF. Here the CDR3 DNA reads TGTGCCAGCAGCCAGGTTGACGGAAGGAGCTCCTACGAGCAGTACTTC.

This clonotype was counted at least ten times. The gene calls are TRBV20-1 and TRBJ2-1; a weak D match, TRBD2 (5 bases). Trimming took off 3 bases at V and 8 bases at J, with 14 bases between the two ends. Germline loops: CDR1 DFQATT, CDR2 SNEGSKA (reference sequence). This CDR3 has 13 amino acids. The CDR3 bases are TGCAGTGCTAGTGTTTGGGAGTTCCATGAGCAGTTCTTC. It translates to CSASVWEFHEQFF.

This clonotype has more than one count but fewer than ten. The genes are TRBV19 and TRBJ2-7, with D unclear. Germline assignment: CDR1 LNHDA and CDR2 SQIVND (reference sequence). The CDR3 runs 15 residues. Trimming removed 1 base from V and 1 base from J, with 11 bases in between. The CDR3 loop is CASSIVVSPSYEQYF. In DNA form, the CDR3 reads TGTGCCAGTAGTATAGTGGTCAGCCCTTCCTACGAGCAGTACTTC.

The chain couples TRBV28 to TRBJ2-6; TRBD1 agrees at 7 bases. V shed 6 bases, J shed 0 bases, and the junction held 2 bases outside the gene matches. The germline V gene has CDR1 MDHEN and CDR2 SYDVKM. CDR3 length equals 15 residues. For the CDR3, the DNA is TGTGCCAGCAGAAGACAGGGCTCTGGGGCCAACGTCCTGACTTTC. Residues: CASRRQGSGANVLTF.

At least ten counts were recorded for this clonotype. V and J are TRBV7-9 and TRBJ1-4; no reliable D call. V dropped 6 bases and J dropped 4 bases, with 12 bases sitting between them. Germline values: CDR1 SEHNR, CDR2 FQNEAQ (reference sequence). The CDR3 has 14 amino acids. The CDR3 DNA reads TGTGCCAGCAGGCGGGAACAGAGTAATGAAAAACTGTTTTTT. Its protein is CASRREQSNEKLFF.

This clonotype was found a few times. V usage is TRBV20-1 and J usage is TRBJ2-7, with unresolved D. The CDR3 has 13 amino acids. The V gene's germline CDR1 is DFQATT and CDR2 SNEGSKA (reference sequence). V dropped 0 bases and J dropped 2 bases, with 8 bases sitting between them. The CDR3 protein is CSARDRQPYEQYF. In DNA form, the CDR3 reads TGCAGTGCTAGAGATCGGCAACCCTACGAGCAGTACTTC.

This clonotype was seen more than once but under ten times. The genes are TRBV7-6 and TRBJ1-1; 9 bases agree with TRBD1. This CDR3 has 13 residues. The V gene end was trimmed by 5 bases and the J gene end by 11 bases; junction bases not matched to a gene: 9. Germline V gives CDR1 SGHVS, CDR2 FNYEAQ. The CDR3 bases are TGTGCCAGCAGCCTGCGGACAGGGGATTATGCTTTCTTT. This gives the protein CASSLRTGDYAFF.

This clonotype was seen a few times. This chain connects TRBV3-1 to TRBJ1-5, with 8 bases identical to TRBD1. V shed 4 bases, J shed 7 bases, and the junction held 9 bases outside the gene matches. CDR1 LGHDT and CDR2 YNNKEL come from the germline V gene (reference sequence). This CDR3 is 15 amino acids long. The CDR3 bases are TGTGCCAGCAGCCCATCGCAGGGGGCTCGACAGCCCCAGCATTTT. Amino acids: CASSPSQGARQPQHF.

There are a few counts of this clonotype. The chain combines TRBV20-1 with TRBJ1-6; possible D gene TRBD1, 5 bases. Germline V lookup: CDR1 DFQATT, CDR2 SNEGSKA (reference sequence). The V end was cut by 4 bases, the J end by 6 bases, with 13 bases between. The CDR3 is 14 amino acids. The CDR3: CSAKPGRVNSPLHF. The CDR3 nucleotides are TGCAGTGCTAAACCGGGACGCGTTAATTCACCCCTCCACTTT.

The J gene is TRBJ2-3, the V gene TRBV29-1, with a weak D call TRBD1 (6 bases). The CDR3 covers 13 residues. V was pared by 7 bases and J by 1 base, with 12 bases between. Germline V gene data show CDR1 as SQVTM and CDR2 as ANQGSEA. The CDR3 DNA reads TGCAGCGGAGGGTCAGGGGGCACAGATACGCAGTATTTT. This translates into CSGGSGGTDTQYF.

This clonotype was observed a few times. The J gene is TRBJ1-5, the V gene TRBV20-1, with D tentatively TRBD1 (5 bases). The V and J ends lost 5 bases and 2 bases respectively, with 16 bases between them. CDR3 length: 15 amino acids. Germline V gene data show CDR1 as DFQATT and CDR2 as SNEGSKA (reference sequence). The CDR3 loop reads CSAFETRGGNQPQHF. The CDR3 nucleotides read TGCAGTGCTTTCGAGACGCGAGGGGGCAATCAGCCCCAGCATTTT.

The CDR3 DNA reads TGTGCCAGCAGACCCTTGGGGGTAGCTAACTATGGCTACACCTTC. Translated: CASRPLGVANYGYTF. The chain combines TRBV27 with TRBJ1-2, with TRBD1 as a possible D gene (5 bases). The V gene's germline CDR1 is MNHEY and CDR2 SMNVEV (reference sequence). The CDR3 contains 15 residues. V lost 6 bases and J lost 0, with 14 bases in between.

This clonotype was observed many times. V usage is TRBV15 and J usage is TRBJ1-1; 7 positions match TRBD1. V lost 1 base, J lost 8 bases, and 13 bases stayed unmatched. Germline loops: CDR1 LNHNV, CDR2 YYDKDF (reference sequence). CDR3 length: 16 residues. In nucleotides, the CDR3 is TGTGCCACCAGCAGAGGTTTTTGGTCAGGGGGAGCCGAAGCTTTCTTT. Its protein product is CATSRGFWSGGAEAFF.

This clonotype appeared a few times. This sequence joins TRBV7-2 and TRBJ2-3; 11 nucleotides align to TRBD2. V lost 2 bases to trimming and J lost 5 bases; unmatched junction nucleotides: 6. CDR1 is SGHTA and CDR2 is FQGNSA in the germline V gene. This CDR3 region has 16 residues. This chain's CDR3 is CASSLPSGRWIDTQYF. As DNA, the CDR3 is TGTGCCAGCAGCTTACCTAGCGGGAGGTGGATAGATACGCAGTATTTT.